This T cell receptor (beta chain) was retrieved from a study of CD8 T cells in ankylosing spondylitis. General study findings and limits: Reportedly, disease-linked clones are significantly enriched in ankylosing spondylitis patients' matched synovial fluid. It appeared that ankylosing spondylitis blood was characterized by a TCR beta motif of about eight highly homologous variants.

Germline V gene sequence: CDR1 MGHDK, CDR2 SYGVNS. The CDR3 is 13 amino acids. With 2 bases removed from V and 7 bases from J, the gap between germline ends came to 9 bases. MiXCR, applied by TCRdb to the 5' RACE reads, yields one record per CDR3 protein. This sample yields roughly 170,000 distinct CDR3 sequences, of which roughly 10% are seen a single time; about 14% belongs to the top ten. This clonotype was seen at least ten times. Its antigen is not known. The source material was blood, either unsorted or a sorted T cell fraction (not recorded which). This clonotype originated in a female donor with ankylosing spondylitis or in good health (not recorded which). The V gene is TRBV25-1, the J gene TRBJ2-1; TRBD2 might be the D (6 bases). CDR3 nucleotide sequence: TGTGCCAGCAGTGAAAGAGGAGGGAATGAGCAGTTCTTC. Encoded protein: CASSERGGNEQFF.